This entry lists 12 T cell receptor beta chains sequenced from one sample in a study of T cell responses to AZD1222 COVID-19 vaccine. TCRdb's table, derived via immunoSEQ multiplex PCR, lists solely in-frame clones and lacks some. The table has about 130,000 clones, around 86% seen once. Sequenced here: peripheral blood, sampled on day 0 of AZD1222 vaccination. Source of these receptors: an adult in good health.

The V and J genes are TRBV7-2 and TRBJ1-6; TRBD1 matches at 9 bases. This CDR3 is built from 14 residues. After removal of 4 bases from V and 8 bases from J, the junction contained 3 bases not matched to a gene. Germline assignment: CDR1 SGHTA and CDR2 FQGNSA. The CDR3 protein is CASSSRDRDSPLHF. As DNA, the CDR3 is TGTGCCAGCAGCTCCCGGGACAGGGATTCACCCCTCCACTTT.

The chain combines TRBV12-3 or TRBV12-4 with TRBJ2-2; D call uncertain. The CDR3 runs 13 residues. The ends were cut back, 5 bases at V and 1 base at J, with 5 bases in the middle. CDR3 sequence reads: CASSPGNTGELFF. CDR3 bases: TGTGCCAGCAGTCCAGGGAACACCGGGGAGCTGTTTTTT.

The V and J genes are TRBV4-3 and TRBJ2-1; no firm D call. This CDR3 contains 14 residues. Germline CDR1 is LGHNA and CDR2 is YSLEER. Deletions cut 0 bases from V and 7 bases from J, with 10 bases between. This CDR3 reads CASSQDLSVNEQFF. Written as DNA, the CDR3 is TGCGCCAGCAGCCAAGATTTAAGCGTTAATGAGCAGTTCTTC.

Only a few counts were recorded for this clone. The genes are TRBV5-6 and TRBJ1-2; TRBD1 aligns across 7 bases. The ends lost 1 base at V and 3 bases at J; junction bases unmatched: 15. Germline loops: CDR1 SGHDT, CDR2 YYEEEE. This CDR3 has 18 residues. CDR3 loop: CASSLFFRGYLSDYGYTF. The CDR3 DNA reads as TGTGCCAGCAGCTTGTTTTTCAGGGGGTACTTATCGGACTATGGCTACACCTTC.

This chain connects TRBV21-1 to TRBJ1-4; TRBD1, as called in the table, went unchecked against the DNA. TRBV21-1 is shown as a pseudogene. This CDR3 spans 13 amino acids. CDR3 sequence reads: CASSKERGEKLFF. In DNA form, the CDR3 reads TGTGCCAGCAGCAAAGAAAGGGGCGAAAAACTGTTTTTT.

This sequence joins TRBV5-8 and TRBJ2-2; 8 bases align to TRBD1. Trimming at V came to 3 bases and at J to 8 bases, leaving 12 bases not matched to a gene. Germline V gene data show CDR1 as SGHTS and CDR2 as YDEGEE. This CDR3 contains 16 residues. The CDR3 spells CASSSGQALSLGELFF. In nucleotides, the CDR3 is TGTGCCAGCAGCTCGGGACAGGCCTTATCCTTGGGGGAGCTGTTTTTT.

The chain has TRBV11-3 and TRBJ2-7, with 7 bases aligning to TRBD1. This CDR3 is built from 16 residues. Germline V gene lookup returns CDR1 SGHNT and CDR2 YENEEA. V lost 1 base and J lost 5; bases outside the gene matches: 11. The CDR3 reads CASSLGDRAATDEQYF. The CDR3 nucleotides read TGTGCCAGCAGCTTAGGAGACAGGGCTGCGACCGACGAGCAGTACTTC.

The rearrangement links TRBV29-1 to TRBJ2-1; D unresolved. CDR3 size: 15 residues. CDR1 is SQVTM and CDR2 is ANQGSEA in the germline V gene. Between the trimmed V and J ends, which lost 7 bases and 4 bases, there was a span of 20 bases. The CDR3 nucleotides are TGCAGCGCACGGACCCGTACCCATTTTTACAATGAGCAGTTCTTC. As protein: CSARTRTHFYNEQFF.

This chain uses TRBV28 with TRBJ2-1; TRBD1 agrees at 9 bases. This CDR3 has 16 residues. V shed 6 bases and J 9 bases; nucleotides not matched to a gene: 15. CDR1 and CDR2 from the germline V gene are MDHEN and SYDVKM. CDR3 region: CASSMDRGAGGIEQFF. The CDR3 bases are TGTGCCAGCAGCATGGACAGGGGCGCAGGGGGCATTGAGCAGTTCTTC.

A single count supports this clone. CDR3 residues: CASSPLGPNTGELFF. The CDR3 coding sequence is TGTGCCAGCTCACCATTAGGTCCGAACACCGGGGAGCTGTTTTTT. The chain employs TRBV18 and TRBJ2-2; D not resolved. CDR3 length: 15 residues. The germline gives CDR1 KGHSH, CDR2 LQKENI. V lost 2 bases and J 0 bases, leaving 7 bases between the germline ends.

The chain couples TRBV28 to TRBJ1-2; possibly TRBD1 for D (5 bases). Trimming cost V 8 bases and J 4 bases, with 23 bases left between them. The CDR3 is 16 amino acids. Germline lookup yields CDR1 MDHEN and CDR2 SYDVKM. Here the CDR3 DNA reads TGTGCCAGCGGAGGCTCGACAGAAGACTATTCCTATGGCTACACCTTC. It specifies CASGGSTEDYSYGYTF.

V is TRBV12-3 or TRBV12-4 and J is TRBJ2-7, with TRBD1 matching 10 bases. V shed 8 bases, J shed 6 bases, and the junction held 7 bases outside the gene matches. The CDR3 runs 13 residues. DNA for the CDR3: TGTGCCAGCGACAAGGGACAGGGGAGCGAGCAGTACTTC. This codes for CASDKGQGSEQYF.